Here is one T cell receptor beta chain with its context. PCR amplification relied on 60 Vbeta primers (plus 13 Jbeta primers). TCRdb's copy holds only in-frame clones and misses some; the assay was immunoSEQ multiplex PCR. The sample gives about 97,000 clones, around 72% of which show up once; approximately 3.5% is in the top ten. Germline CDR1 and CDR2: SEHNR and FQNEAQ (reference sequence). V lost 3 bases to trimming and J lost 7 bases, with 15 bases between them. There are 14 residues in the CDR3. The sample is drawn from a study of cytomegalovirus exposure and HLA in healthy donors. The sequence was obtained from a man aged 40-55 years in good health and CMV-seronegative. The rearrangement uses TRBV7-9 and TRBJ1-2; no firm D call. Sequenced sample: PBMCs. CDR3 nucleotides: TGTGCCAGCAGCTTGTCTCCCGCAAGGAGTGGCTACACCTTC. Translation gives CASSLSPARSGYTF.